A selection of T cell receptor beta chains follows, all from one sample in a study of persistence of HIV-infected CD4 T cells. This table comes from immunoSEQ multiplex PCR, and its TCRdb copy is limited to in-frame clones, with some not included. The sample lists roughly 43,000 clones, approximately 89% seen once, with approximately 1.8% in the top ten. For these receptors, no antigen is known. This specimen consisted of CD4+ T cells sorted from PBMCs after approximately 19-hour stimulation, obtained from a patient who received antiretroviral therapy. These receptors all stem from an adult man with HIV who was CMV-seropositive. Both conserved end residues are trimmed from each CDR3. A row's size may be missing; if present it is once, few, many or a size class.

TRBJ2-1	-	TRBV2	ASSDSGRGSYNEQF
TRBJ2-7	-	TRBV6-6	ASSYRGGDEQY
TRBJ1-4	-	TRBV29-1	SVKDEKLF
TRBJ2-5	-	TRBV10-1	ASSGERGKVETQY
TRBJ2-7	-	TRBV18	ASSPPSGGPYEQY
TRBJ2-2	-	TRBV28	ASSIGGANTGELF
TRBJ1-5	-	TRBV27	ASRLTGGPNQPQH
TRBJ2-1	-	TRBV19	ASGMDRVNEQF
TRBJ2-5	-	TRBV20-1	SASPTGVRETQY
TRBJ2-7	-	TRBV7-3	ASSLGGDGYEQY
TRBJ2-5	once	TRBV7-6	ASSSGTGVQETQY
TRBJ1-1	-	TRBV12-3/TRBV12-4	ASSRTGYTEAF
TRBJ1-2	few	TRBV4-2	ASSRDTGNGGYT
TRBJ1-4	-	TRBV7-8	ASSPGTISNEKLF
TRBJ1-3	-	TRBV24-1	ATSDSRDAKGGSGNTIY
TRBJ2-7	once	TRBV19	ASSTGRGYEQY
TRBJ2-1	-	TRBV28	ASSHQGLAALSYNEQF
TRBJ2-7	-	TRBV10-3	AISPTGGDFSYEQY
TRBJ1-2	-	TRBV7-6	ASSLSAGANYGYT
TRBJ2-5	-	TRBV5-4	ASSLEGDQETQY